This T cell receptor beta chain appears in the sequencing data of a study of blood T cell repertoires in COVID-19. As for the study in general: There were acute and convalescent COVID-19 samples, and they came from the United States, Italy and Spain. The analysed material was cDNA or gDNA that came from T cells, B-cell-depleted T cells, or PBMCs.

Germline assignment: CDR1 LGHNT and CDR2 FRNRAP. The germline V and J ends were trimmed by 3 bases and 6 bases, with 14 bases remaining between them. The CDR3 loop spans 14 amino acids. Per the study methods: How many nucleated cells were present was estimated from reference gene primer amplification. Clones were read by immunoSEQ multiplex PCR, and TCRdb kept only the in-frame ones, dropping some. That table gives V, J and clone size, and the DNA gave D and trimming. The table lists roughly 120,000 clones, roughly 82% of them singletons. The chain couples TRBV12-5 to TRBJ2-5; a possible D gene is TRBD1 (6 bases). This TCR came from a human donor in a cohort sampled during active COVID-19. The sample comprised peripheral blood. CDR3 sequence reads: CASGLSGVGKTQYF. The CDR3 DNA is TGTGCTAGTGGTTTATCAGGGGTCGGAAAGACCCAGTACTTC. The whole variable domain, remainder taken from reference TRBV12-5 and TRBJ2-5, is DARVTQTPRHKVTEMGQEVTMRCQPILGHNTVFWYRQTMMQGLELLAYFRNRAPLDDSGMPKDRFSAEMPDATLATLKIQPSEPRDSAVYFCASGLSGVGKTQYFGPGTRLLVL.